The T cell receptor beta chain described here comes from a study of blood T cell repertoires in COVID-19 (dated by TCRdb to about 2020). The study in broad terms: Samples covering the acute and convalescent phases of COVID-19 were provided by collaborators in the United States, Italy and Spain. The prospective study material was composed of cDNA or gDNA derived from T cells, B-cell-depleted T cells, or PBMCs. The dataset comprised deeply sampled blood TCRbeta repertoires from subjects exposed to, actively infected with, or recovered from COVID-19. The repertoires were released in a freely available public database meant as a resource for research on the immune response to SARS-CoV-2. The samples were drawn from two sources: the first 160 participants of the ongoing ImmuneRACE study, and 1,000 to 1,500 subjects contributed by 6 global collaborators. The sample metadata nearly always contained a de-identified subject ID, COVID-19 status, age in years and sex. Where HLA class I and class II types were available, the types were taken from metadata supplied by the sample provider, not from assay-based typing. General conclusions and limits of the study: Clinical and demographic metadata were provided uncurated, with the amount varying by source and participant.

Participants in the prospective study were aged roughly 18 to 89 years, lived in 24 United States geographic areas, and enrolled through a virtual design. Cohort assignment in the prospective study relied on participant-reported clinical history from a screening survey and a study questionnaire. For ImmuneRACE Cohort 3, a participant was defined as recovered based on two consecutive negative NP/OP PCR tests, clearance by a healthcare professional, or resolution of symptoms. In the prospective study, mobile phlebotomists collected whole blood, serum and a nasopharyngeal or oropharyngeal swab from each participant. Over an approximately two-month period, participants in the prospective study had the option of providing additional blood draws and questionnaires. Prospective study blood samples were shipped either frozen or at room temperature before DNA extraction. V drops 2 bases and J drops 7 bases, leaving 14 bases in between. From the cysteine up to the phenylalanine, the CDR3 has a length of 14 residues. The CDR3 DNA has 42 bases and is translated from base 1. The germline V gene encodes CDR1 MDHEN and CDR2 SYDVKM.

TCRbeta CDR3 regions were amplified from genomic DNA by means of the immunoSEQ Assay, a bias-controlled multiplex PCR. The authors processed their data as follows. Within the assay, amplification of reference gene primers was used to estimate how many nucleated cells each sample contained. Sequence reads were collapsed and filtered to measure the absolute abundance of every unique TCRbeta CDR3 rearrangement. For each sample, productive Simpson clonality was calculated by taking the square root of Simpson's diversity index across productive rearrangements. The table comes from immuneACCESS by way of TCRdb, which keeps in-frame sequences with V and J called. Part of the clones is missing from these tables; in studies checked, under half for an unresolved V gene and the rest for unknown reasons. That table furnishes V, J and clone size, whereas the DNA furnished D and trimming. The sample yields 330,000 or so clones; roughly 90% were counted once. Together, the top ten hold roughly 18% of the sample.

About this clone: Its binding antigen is unknown. Per-base quality was not reported, and no clone a single base away is much larger than it.

The rearranged chain carries TRBV28 and TRBJ1-2; a tentative D match to TRBD1 spans 5 bases. Material for sequencing was PBMCs or T cells enriched from blood (not recorded which). The source of this sequence is a woman in her twenties or thirties who had recovered from COVID-19. CDR3 region: CASSLGGGSVGYTF. Read as DNA, the sequence is TGTGCCAGCAGTTTAGGGGGAGGCAGTGTTGGCTACACCTTC.